This T cell receptor (beta chain) was captured in a study of blood T cells in healthy people across ages. This clonotype turned up a few times. Individuals who donated were healthy Caucasians from Russia aged roughly 6 to 95. A sample-barcoded 5' primer and a J-beta primer mix were used in a second PCR of roughly 7 to 12 cycles. TCRdb processed the 5' RACE reads anew with MiXCR; each CDR3 protein has one entry. The table shows approximately 810,000 distinct CDR3 sequences, with around 36% occurring only once. The V end was cut by 2 bases, the J end by 1 base, with 23 bases between. Germline loops: CDR1 SQVTM, CDR2 ANQGSEA. CDR3 length equals 18 residues.

The rearrangement uses TRBV29-1 and TRBJ2-5, with no clear D. The source of this sequence is a man younger than 35 in good health. The specimen sequenced was blood. This CDR3 is CSVEKIPHGSASQETQYF. The CDR3 DNA follows: TGCAGCGTTGAAAAAATCCCCCACGGATCAGCTTCCCAAGAGACCCAGTACTTC. The variable domain in full, with the rest retrieved from reference TRBV29-1 and TRBJ2-5, is SAVISQKPSRDICQRGTSLTIQCQVDSQVTMMFWYRQQPGQSLTLIATANQGSEATYESGFVIDKFPISRPNLTFSTLTVSNMSPEDSSIYLCSVEKIPHGSASQETQYFGPGTRLLVL.